Sequencing of this T cell receptor beta chain was carried out in a study of identical twins. Using its own MiXCR run on the 5' RACE reads, TCRdb lists one record per CDR3 protein. Here the sample spans 1.5 million to 2 million distinct CDR3 sequences, around 29% being singletons. Ten or more counts support this clonotype. Its antigen is undetermined. The study, taken as a whole, reports: Out-of-frame alpha sequences shared by twins were enriched for low generation probability. Excess sharing between twins was weaker in beta out-of-frame sequences. For monozygotic twins, models underestimated out-of-frame TCR alpha sharing.

Trimming shortened V by 0 bases and J by 4 bases, and 7 bases separated the two germline ends. The CDR3 contains 13 residues. Germline V gene lookup returns CDR1 SGHRS and CDR2 YFSETQ. Sequencing input: cord blood. This TCR was sampled from a newborn girl in good health. The chain is built from TRBV5-1 and TRBJ1-2, with D unclear. The CDR3 DNA reads as TGCGCCAGCAGCTTGGAAGCCGCCTATGGCTACACCTTC. As protein: CASSLEAAYGYTF.